This T cell receptor (beta chain) was sequenced during a study of blood T cells in healthy people across ages. General study findings and limits: The unsorted PBMCs prevented any conclusive comparison of naive versus antigen-experienced cells.

A word on this clonotype: What it binds is unknown.

V was cut by 6 bases and J by 9 bases, with 21 bases left in between. The germline gives CDR1 SGHVS, CDR2 FQNEAQ. The CDR3 totals 15 residues. Primers used in a second PCR of about 6 to 11 cycles were a sample-barcoded 5' primer and a J-beta primer mix. There were at least 3 million CDR3-containing paired-end reads obtained from each sample. TCRdb called the 5' RACE reads again in MiXCR, with one record for every CDR3 protein. The sample records about 730,000 distinct CDR3 sequences, roughly 44% being singletons. What was sequenced was blood. The TCR was taken from a woman aged 60-75 years in good health. V usage is TRBV7-8 and J usage is TRBJ2-1; TRBD1 is a possible D gene (5 bases). The CDR3 loop is CASSQQDALISEQFF. In DNA form, the CDR3 reads TGTGCCAGCAGTCAACAGGACGCTCTGATCAGTGAGCAGTTCTTC. Drawing the rest from reference TRBV7-8 and TRBJ2-1, the complete variable domain is GAGVSQSPRYKVAKRGQDVALRCDPISGHVSLFWYQQALGQGPEFLTYFQNEAQLDKSGLPSDRFFAERPEGSVSTLKIQRTQQEDSAVYLCASSQQDALISEQFFGPGTRLTVL.